The TCR beta chain described here comes from a study of cytomegalovirus exposure and HLA in healthy donors. General study points: Most of the TCR beta V segments (in an earlier analysis) were productive either about 87% or about 30% of the time. There were over 150 TCR beta chains listed as cytomegalovirus-associated.

PCR involved 60 Vbeta and 13 Jbeta primers. This table comes from immunoSEQ multiplex PCR, and its TCRdb copy is limited to in-frame clones, with some not included. The data show some 90,000 clones, over 65% seen once. A remark on this clone: Its antigen is unidentified.

Looked up from germline, CDR1 is KGHSH and CDR2 is LQKENI. The CDR3 totals 14 residues. The V and J ends lost 3 bases and 4 bases respectively, with 12 bases between them. The chain uses TRBV18 and TRBJ1-2; perhaps TRBD1 as D (6 bases). The sample was PBMCs. This receptor was taken from a human donor in good health. The CDR3 spells CASSPETGRYGYTF. Here the CDR3 DNA reads TGTGCCAGCTCACCCGAGACAGGACGCTATGGCTACACCTTC.